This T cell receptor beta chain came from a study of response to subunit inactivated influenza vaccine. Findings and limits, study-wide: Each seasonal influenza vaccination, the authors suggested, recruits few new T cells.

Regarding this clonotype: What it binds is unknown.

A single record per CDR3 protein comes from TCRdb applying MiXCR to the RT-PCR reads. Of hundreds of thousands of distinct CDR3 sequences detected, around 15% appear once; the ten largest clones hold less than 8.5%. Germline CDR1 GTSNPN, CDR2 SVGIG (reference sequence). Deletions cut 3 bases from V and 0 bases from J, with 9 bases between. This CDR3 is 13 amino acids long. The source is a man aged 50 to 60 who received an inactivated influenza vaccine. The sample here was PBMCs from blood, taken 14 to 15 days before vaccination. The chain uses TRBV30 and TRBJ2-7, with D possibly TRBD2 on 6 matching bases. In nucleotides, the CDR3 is TGTGCCTGGAGCAGGGAGGTCTCCTACGAGCAGTACTTC. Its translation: CAWSREVSYEQYF.